This T cell receptor (beta chain) was recorded in a study of CD8+ T cells in alopecia areata. Study background: Treated patients received oral tofacitinib, 5 to 10 mg twice daily. Patients took tofacitinib for 6 to 18 months, followed by 6 drug-free months.

The CDR3 consists of 13 residues. V shed 5 bases and J 3 bases; nucleotides not matched to a gene: 3. Looked up from germline, CDR1 is SGHTA and CDR2 is FQGNSA. Extraction of RNA preceded its reverse transcription into cDNA, which served as the sequencing template. TCRdb's table, derived via immunoSEQ multiplex PCR, lists solely in-frame clones and lacks some. This table holds 45,000 to 70,000 clones, about 96% found once. This TCR was sampled from a human donor with alopecia areata. This material consisted of CD8+ T cells sorted from blood, taken at week 0. The gene calls are TRBV7-2 and TRBJ1-1, with 7 bases lining up with TRBD1. The CDR3 coding sequence is TGTGCCAGCAGCGCGGGACAGTACACTGAAGCTTTCTTT. Translated: CASSAGQYTEAFF.